This is a list of T cell receptor beta chains from one sample in a study of T-cell memory formation after mild COVID-19. TCRdb redid the calling of the 5' RACE reads with MiXCR, one entry per CDR3 protein. The sample contains 150,000 to 200,000 distinct CDR3 sequences, 11% of which appear only once. The specimen was PBMCs or a T cell subset sorted from them (not recorded which). These receptors were collected from a man aged 18-30 years who had mild COVID-19 (a few samples of this study predate the infection). Cell type and time point are not known. Each CDR3 is given with its conserved first and last residue.

TRBV5-1	TRBJ2-1	CASSWAPGVTYNEQFF
TRBV20-1	TRBJ2-3	CSARLPTSTDTQYF
TRBV18	TRBJ2-7	CASSPMDGGFEQYF
TRBV29-1	TRBJ1-5	CSVGQGAGNQPQHF
TRBV6-6	TRBJ2-5	CASGTSGGAQETQYF
TRBV7-2	TRBJ1-5	CASSVNVNQPQHF
TRBV6-2/TRBV6-3	TRBJ2-3	CASSYSLFLGTDTQYF
TRBV9	TRBJ2-2	CASSVAVNTGELFF
TRBV9	TRBJ1-1	CASSAHTGGSRTEAFF
TRBV5-4	TRBJ1-6	CASSPMVPGPYNSPLHF
TRBV7-2	TRBJ1-2	CASSTTWGDGYTF
TRBV6-5	TRBJ2-1	CASRTRLQGLYNEQFF
TRBV6-1	TRBJ1-3	CASRTSSGNTIYF
TRBV27	TRBJ2-7	CASSLRISYEQYF
TRBV5-6	TRBJ2-3	CASSLDRRADTQYF
TRBV2	TRBJ1-6	CASTWVGNSPLHF
TRBV10-3	TRBJ2-5	CAISGLAGAVTQYF
TRBV10-2	TRBJ2-5	CASSEGVHQGVAQYF
TRBV7-9	TRBJ1-1	CASSISTEAFF
TRBV29-1	TRBJ1-2	CSALSGRGEGYTF
TRBV9	TRBJ1-4	CASSSRTGSNEKLFF
TRBV5-1	TRBJ2-3	CASSLFGENTQYF
TRBV20-1	TRBJ1-1	CSARQTGAMNTEAFF
TRBV7-3	TRBJ2-5	CASSLTGTTQETQYF
TRBV2	TRBJ2-7	CASNLLARGEQYF
TRBV3-1	TRBJ2-1	CASSQESLAVNEQFF
TRBV12-3/TRBV12-4	TRBJ1-4	CASSFAVAGVSEKLFF
TRBV7-2	TRBJ2-1	CASSLDSNTYNEQFF
TRBV4-2	TRBJ2-1	CASSREGINNEQFF
TRBV13	TRBJ2-1	CASSLGPGWASSYNEQFF
TRBV25-1	TRBJ2-3	CASSPAGSSTDTQYF
TRBV7-2	TRBJ2-3	CASSDTRGGARDTQYF
TRBV7-2	TRBJ2-2	CASSLASGGELFF
TRBV7-2	TRBJ2-3	CASSAPGHLDTQYF
TRBV5-1	TRBJ1-1	CASSLDGIKTEAFF
TRBV19	TRBJ2-2	CASSARGGPNTGELFF
TRBV9	TRBJ2-4	CASSVASGGLDIQYF
TRBV6-5	TRBJ1-5	CASSYSGLTNQPQHF
TRBV7-2	TRBJ2-5	CASSLGLAGAETQYF
TRBV5-6	TRBJ1-1	CASSLYDRANTEAFF
TRBV12-3/TRBV12-4	TRBJ2-4	CASTFTGNIQYF
TRBV11-3	TRBJ2-2	CASSPLTGFNTGELFF
TRBV5-1	TRBJ1-4	CASSHDRDGEKLFF
TRBV20-1	TRBJ2-1	CSARPTRGSAWNEQFF
TRBV5-1	TRBJ2-2	CASSLEPEDGELFF
TRBV21-1	TRBJ1-5	CASSKGRGGQPQHF
TRBV20-1	TRBJ1-1	CSARDPGNTEAFF
TRBV12-3/TRBV12-4	TRBJ1-1	CASSSPGGQWTEAFF
TRBV7-2	TRBJ1-3	CASSSGTVNSGNTIYF
TRBV20-1	TRBJ1-1	CSGAGGDLNTEAFF
TRBV10-1	TRBJ1-4	CASRRAVVATNEKLFF
TRBV7-2	TRBJ2-3	CASSQRGPLSTDTQYF
TRBV20-1	TRBJ1-2	CSAGQVYGYTF
TRBV5-4	TRBJ2-1	CASSLGTGGPREQFF
TRBV14	TRBJ2-7	CASSVRGTSYEQYF
TRBV7-2	TRBJ2-2	CASSRWPTGELFF
TRBV5-1	TRBJ1-2	CASSLGQGEGSTKYGYTF
TRBV6-1	TRBJ2-7	CASRAPSYEQYF